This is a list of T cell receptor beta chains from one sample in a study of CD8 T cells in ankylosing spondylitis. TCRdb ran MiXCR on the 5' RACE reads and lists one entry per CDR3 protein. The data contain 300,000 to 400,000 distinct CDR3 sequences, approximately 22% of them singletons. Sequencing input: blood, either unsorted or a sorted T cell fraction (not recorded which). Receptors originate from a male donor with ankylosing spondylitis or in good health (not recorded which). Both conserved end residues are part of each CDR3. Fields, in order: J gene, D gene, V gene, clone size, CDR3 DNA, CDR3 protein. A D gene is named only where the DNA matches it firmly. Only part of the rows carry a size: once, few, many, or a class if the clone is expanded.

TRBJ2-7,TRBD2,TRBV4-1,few,TGCGCCAGCAGCCAAGTAACAGCGGGACCCTACGAGCAGTACTTC,CASSQVTAGPYEQYF
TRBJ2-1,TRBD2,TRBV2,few,TGTGCCAGCAATTCGGCTAGCGGGGGGCCGGGGGATGAGCAGTTCTTC,CASNSASGGPGDEQFF
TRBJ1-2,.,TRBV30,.,TGTGCCTGGAGTGGGGCAGATAAGGGCTACACCTTC,CAWSGADKGYTF
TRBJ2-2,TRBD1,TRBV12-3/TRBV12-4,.,TGTGCCCTCAGACCCGCACCGGGACAGGGACGAGACACCGGGGAGCTGTTTTTT,CALRPAPGQGRDTGELFF
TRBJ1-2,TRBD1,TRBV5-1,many,TGCGCCAGCAGCATCGGACAGGGGGTCGGTGGCTACACCTTC,CASSIGQGVGGYTF
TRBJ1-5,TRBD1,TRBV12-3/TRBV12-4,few,TGTGCCAGCAGTCCCCAGACAGGGACGGGACAGCCCCAGCATTTT,CASSPQTGTGQPQHF
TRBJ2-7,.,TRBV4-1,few,TGCGCCAGCAGCCAAGATGAGAGTTTTTTCTCCTACGAGCAGTACTTC,CASSQDESFFSYEQYF
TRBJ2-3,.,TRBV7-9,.,TGTGCCAGCAGCTCAGAGGGCCAGTCTCGGCAGTATTTT,CASSSEGQSRQYF
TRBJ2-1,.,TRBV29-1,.,TGCAGCGTTGAAGATCGTATGTATGAGCAGTTCTTC,CSVEDRMYEQFF
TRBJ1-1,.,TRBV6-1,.,TGTGCCAGCGGACCCCAGGGACTGAACACTGAAGCTTTCTTT,CASGPQGLNTEAFF
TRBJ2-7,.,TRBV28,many,TGTGCCAGCAGTTTAAGTGCCCACAGGGAAGCTACCTACGAGCAGTACTTC,CASSLSAHREATYEQYF
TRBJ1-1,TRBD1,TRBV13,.,TGTGCCAGCAGCCTTCGGATGAGGGGGCTACTCACTGAAGCTTTCTTT,CASSLRMRGLLTEAFF
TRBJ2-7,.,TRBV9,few,TGTGCCAGCAGCGTAGGGGGCCCGAGCGAGCAGTACTTC,CASSVGGPSEQYF
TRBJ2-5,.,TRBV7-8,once,TGTGCCAGCAGCTCGCGCCCGGATCAAGAGACCCAGTACTTC,CASSSRPDQETQYF
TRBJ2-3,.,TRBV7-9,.,TGTGCCAGCAGCACTCTTCGCGCGCCTACGCAGTATTTT,CASSTLRAPTQYF
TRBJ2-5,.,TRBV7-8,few,TGTGCCAGCAGCTCCAGGGACACCATGGGGGGGGAGACCCAGTACTTC,CASSSRDTMGGETQYF
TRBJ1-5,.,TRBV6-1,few,TGTGCCAGCAGCCTCCAGGTTGGGGGCAATCAGCCCCAGCATTTT,CASSLQVGGNQPQHF
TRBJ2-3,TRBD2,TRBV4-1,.,TGCGCCAGCAGCCAACTAGCGGGGCTCCCAGATACGCAGTATTTT,CASSQLAGLPDTQYF
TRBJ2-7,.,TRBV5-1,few,TGCGCCAGCAGCTTGGGTGAGGAGCCCTACGAGCAGTACTTC,CASSLGEEPYEQYF